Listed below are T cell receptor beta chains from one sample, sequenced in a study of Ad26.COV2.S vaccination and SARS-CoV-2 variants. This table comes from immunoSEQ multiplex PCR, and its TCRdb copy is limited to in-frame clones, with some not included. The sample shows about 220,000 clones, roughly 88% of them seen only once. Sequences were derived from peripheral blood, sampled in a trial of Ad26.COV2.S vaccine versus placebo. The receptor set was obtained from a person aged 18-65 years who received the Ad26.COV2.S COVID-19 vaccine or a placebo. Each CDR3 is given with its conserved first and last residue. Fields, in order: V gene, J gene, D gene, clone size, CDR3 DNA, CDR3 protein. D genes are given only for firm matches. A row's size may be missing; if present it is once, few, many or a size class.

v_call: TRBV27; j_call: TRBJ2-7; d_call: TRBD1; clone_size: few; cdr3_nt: TGTGCCAGCAGTCGGACAGGGGGCTCCTACGAGCAGTACTTC; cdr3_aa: CASSRTGGSYEQYF
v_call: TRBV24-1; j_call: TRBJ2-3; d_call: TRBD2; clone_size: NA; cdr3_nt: TGTGCCACCAGTGGGGAGGGTTTACGCACAGATACGCAGTATTTT; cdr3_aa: CATSGEGLRTDTQYF
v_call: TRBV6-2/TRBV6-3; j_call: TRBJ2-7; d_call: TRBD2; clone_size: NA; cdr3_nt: TGTGCCAGCAGTTACTCTCGAGCGGGGGGGCGGAATATATACGAGCAGTACTTC; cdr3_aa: CASSYSRAGGRNIYEQYF
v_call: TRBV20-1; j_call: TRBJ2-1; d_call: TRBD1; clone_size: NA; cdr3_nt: TGCAGTGCTAGTGAACCGGACAGGGGAGGGGATGAGCAGTTCTTC; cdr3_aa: CSASEPDRGGDEQFF
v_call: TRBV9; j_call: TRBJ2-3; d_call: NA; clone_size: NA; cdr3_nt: TGTGCCAGCAGCGTAGAAGAGGGATACACAGATACGCAGTATTTT; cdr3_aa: CASSVEEGYTDTQYF
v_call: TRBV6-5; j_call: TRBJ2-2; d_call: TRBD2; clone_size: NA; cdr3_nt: TGTGCCAGCAGTTGGCGGCGTCGGGGGGGCGCCGGGGAGCTGTTTTTT; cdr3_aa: CASSWRRRGGAGELFF
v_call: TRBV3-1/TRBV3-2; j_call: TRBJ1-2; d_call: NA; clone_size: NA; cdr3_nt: TGTGCCAGCAGCCAAGGGGGGGGCAGGGCTGTCTATGGCTACACCTTC; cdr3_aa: CASSQGGGRAVYGYTF
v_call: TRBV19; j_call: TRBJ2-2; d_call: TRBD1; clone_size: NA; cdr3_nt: TGTGCCAGTAGTTCCGACAGGGGAGACACCGGGGAGCTGTTTTTT; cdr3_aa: CASSSDRGDTGELFF
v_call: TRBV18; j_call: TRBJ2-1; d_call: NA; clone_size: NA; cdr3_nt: TGTGCCAGCTCACAAAGACCGCTACCTAACTCCTACAATGAGCAGTTCTTC; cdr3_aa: CASSQRPLPNSYNEQFF
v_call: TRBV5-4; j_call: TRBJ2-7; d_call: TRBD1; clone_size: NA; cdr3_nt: TGTGCCAGCAGCCTAGGACAGGGCAACGAGCAGTACTTC; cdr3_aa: CASSLGQGNEQYF
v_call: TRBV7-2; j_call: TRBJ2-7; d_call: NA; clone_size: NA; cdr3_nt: TGTGCCAGCAGCTTAGCAGCGGGCGCCTACGAGCAGTACTTC; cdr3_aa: CASSLAAGAYEQYF
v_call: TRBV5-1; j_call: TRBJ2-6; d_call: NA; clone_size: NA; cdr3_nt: TGCGCCAGCAGCTTACGGGGCTCTGGGGCCAACGTCCTGACTTTC; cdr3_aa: CASSLRGSGANVLTF
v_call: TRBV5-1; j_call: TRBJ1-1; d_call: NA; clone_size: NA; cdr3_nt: TGCGCCAGCAGCTTGATCAGGTATGGGACTGAAGCTTTCTTT; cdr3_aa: CASSLIRYGTEAFF
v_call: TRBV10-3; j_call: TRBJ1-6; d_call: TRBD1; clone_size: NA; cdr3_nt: TGTGCCATCAGTGCGGAGGGGGCTAATAATTCACCCCTCCACTTT; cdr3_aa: CAISAEGANNSPLHF
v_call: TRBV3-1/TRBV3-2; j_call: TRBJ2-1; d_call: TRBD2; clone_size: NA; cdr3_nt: TGTGCCAGCAGCCAAGTATCGCGGGAGACCGAGCAACACAATGAGCAGTTCTTC; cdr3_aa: CASSQVSRETEQHNEQFF
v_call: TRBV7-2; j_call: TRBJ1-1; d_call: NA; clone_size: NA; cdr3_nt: TGTGCCAGCAGCTTATACAGCATGAACACTGAAGCTTTCTTT; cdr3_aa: CASSLYSMNTEAFF
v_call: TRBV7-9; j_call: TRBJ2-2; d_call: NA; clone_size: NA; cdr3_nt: TGTGCCAGCAGCTTAGCGCGGCAGTCCGGGGAGCTGTTTTTT; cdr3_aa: CASSLARQSGELFF
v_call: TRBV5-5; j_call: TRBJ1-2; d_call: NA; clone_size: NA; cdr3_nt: TGTGCCAGCAGCCCGCGGGGCGATGGCTATGGCTACACCTTC; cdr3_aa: CASSPRGDGYGYTF
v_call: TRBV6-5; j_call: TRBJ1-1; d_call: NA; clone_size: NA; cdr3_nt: TGTGCCAGCAGTTTCGGACAAGTGAACACTGAAGCTTTCTTT; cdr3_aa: CASSFGQVNTEAFF
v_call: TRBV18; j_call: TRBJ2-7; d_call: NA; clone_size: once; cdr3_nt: TGTGCCAGCTCACCACGGGCGAGCATCGGGACGAACGAGCAGTACTTC; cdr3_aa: CASSPRASIGTNEQYF
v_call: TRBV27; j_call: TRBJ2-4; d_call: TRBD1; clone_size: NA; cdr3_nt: TGTGCCAGCAGTCGGACAGGGGGTATAAACATTCAGTACTTC; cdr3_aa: CASSRTGGINIQYF
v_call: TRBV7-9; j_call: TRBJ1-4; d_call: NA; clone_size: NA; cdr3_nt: TGTGCCAGCAGCTTAGTCCCCAGCCCGATAAAAGAAAAACTGTTTTTT; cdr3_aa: CASSLVPSPIKEKLFF
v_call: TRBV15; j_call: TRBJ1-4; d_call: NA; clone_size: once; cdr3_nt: TGTGCCACCAGCATGGACCGGGAGGCTAATGAAAAACTGTTTTTT; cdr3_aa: CATSMDREANEKLFF
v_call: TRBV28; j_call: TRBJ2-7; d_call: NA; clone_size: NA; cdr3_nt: TGTGCCAGCAGACTCGGGGTCCTAGGGGGCTACGAGCAGTACTTC; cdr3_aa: CASRLGVLGGYEQYF
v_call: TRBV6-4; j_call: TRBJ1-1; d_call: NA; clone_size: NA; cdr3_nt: TGTGCCAGCAGTGTGACACCTCCTGGAGAAGCTTTCTTT; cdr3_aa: CASSVTPPGEAFF
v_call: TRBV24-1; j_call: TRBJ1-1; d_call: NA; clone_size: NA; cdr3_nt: TGTGCCACCAGTACGAACACTGAAGCTTTCTTT; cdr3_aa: CATSTNTEAFF
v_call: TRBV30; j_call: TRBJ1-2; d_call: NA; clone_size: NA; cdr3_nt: TGTGCCTGGAGGTCGGGGGCGACGTATGGCTACACCTTC; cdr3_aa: CAWRSGATYGYTF
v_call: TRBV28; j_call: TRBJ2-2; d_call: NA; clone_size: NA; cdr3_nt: TGTGCCAGCAGTTTGGTCCCCCGCGGGGAGCTGTTTTTT; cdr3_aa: CASSLVPRGELFF